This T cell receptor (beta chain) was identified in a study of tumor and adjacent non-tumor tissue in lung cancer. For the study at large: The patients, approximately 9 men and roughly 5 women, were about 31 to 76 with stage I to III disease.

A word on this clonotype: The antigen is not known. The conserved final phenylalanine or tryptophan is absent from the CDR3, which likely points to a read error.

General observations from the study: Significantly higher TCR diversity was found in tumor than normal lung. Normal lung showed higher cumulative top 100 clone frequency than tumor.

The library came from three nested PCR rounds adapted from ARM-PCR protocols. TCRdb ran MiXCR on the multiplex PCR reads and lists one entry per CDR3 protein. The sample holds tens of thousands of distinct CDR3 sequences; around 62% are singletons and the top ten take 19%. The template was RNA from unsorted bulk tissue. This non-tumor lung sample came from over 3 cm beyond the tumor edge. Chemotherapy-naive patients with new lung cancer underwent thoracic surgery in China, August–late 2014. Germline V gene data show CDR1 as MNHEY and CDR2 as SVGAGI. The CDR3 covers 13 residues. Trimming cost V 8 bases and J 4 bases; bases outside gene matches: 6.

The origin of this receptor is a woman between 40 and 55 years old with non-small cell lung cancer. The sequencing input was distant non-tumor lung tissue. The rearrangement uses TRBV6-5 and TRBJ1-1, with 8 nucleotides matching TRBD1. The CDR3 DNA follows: TGTGCCAGCCGGGACAGGCCAAGCACTGAAGCTTTCATT. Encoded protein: CASRDRPSTEAFI.